Listed below are T cell receptor beta chains from one sample, sequenced in a study of long-term antiretroviral therapy in people with HIV. Generated by immunoSEQ multiplex PCR, the TCRdb table keeps only in-frame clones and is missing some. The repertoire holds fewer than 40,000 clones, with 94% as singletons. The source material was unsorted PBMCs, sampled around 5.3 years after starting antiretroviral therapy. The source of these receptors is a woman between 45 and 60 years old with HIV. Each CDR3 is given with its conserved first and last residue. D genes are given only for firm matches. The size entry is marked missing in some rows and otherwise reads once, few, many or a size class.

j_gene | abundance | d_gene | v_gene | CDR3aa | CDR3nt
TRBJ2-3 | - | - | TRBV7-9 | CASSITGSFTDTQYF | TGTGCCAGCAGCATTACCGGGAGTTTCACAGATACGCAGTATTTT
TRBJ2-5 | - | TRBD2 | TRBV7-2 | CASSLAGTSGGARETQYF | TGTGCCAGCAGCTTAGCGGGGACTAGCGGGGGGGCGCGAGAGACCCAGTACTTC
TRBJ1-2 | - | - | TRBV5-4 | CASSLSGTWGGYTF | TGTGCCAGCAGCTTGTCAGGGACCTGGGGTGGCTACACCTTC
TRBJ2-1 | - | - | TRBV27 | CASSLEAARYNEQFF | TGTGCCAGCAGTTTGGAGGCAGCGAGATACAATGAGCAGTTCTTC
TRBJ2-7 | - | TRBD1 | TRBV7-2 | CASSLGTGTAPIEQYF | TGTGCCAGCAGCTTAGGGACAGGGACAGCTCCTATTGAGCAGTACTTC
TRBJ2-5 | - | - | TRBV29-1 | CSVRTDQETQYF | TGCAGCGTCCGGACGGACCAAGAGACCCAGTACTTC
TRBJ2-2 | - | - | TRBV7-8 | CASSSLGYLDTGELFF | TGTGCCAGCAGCTCGCTCGGGTACCTAGACACCGGGGAGCTGTTTTTT
TRBJ1-2 | - | - | TRBV5-6 | CASRGTGDGYTF | TGTGCCAGCAGGGGGACTGGGGATGGCTACACCTTC
TRBJ2-7 | - | TRBD1 | TRBV6-1 | CASTPTGPSYEQYF | TGTGCCAGCACTCCGACAGGGCCCTCCTACGAGCAGTACTTC
TRBJ2-7 | - | - | TRBV2 | CASSDGQLTYEQYF | TGTGCCAGCAGTGACGGCCAACTCACCTACGAGCAGTACTTC
TRBJ1-4 | - | - | TRBV28 | CASSSQGTTNEKLFF | TGTGCCAGCAGTTCCCAGGGAACAACTAATGAAAAACTGTTTTTT
TRBJ1-2 | - | TRBD1 | TRBV14 | CASSRPGTGHYGYTF | TGTGCCAGCAGCCGACCCGGGACAGGCCACTATGGCTACACCTTC
TRBJ1-2 | - | - | TRBV5-1 | CASSLAGDNYGYTF | TGCGCCAGCAGCTTGGCCGGTGACAACTATGGCTACACCTTC
TRBJ2-7 | - | - | TRBV2 | CASSDTSSYEQYF | TGTGCCAGCAGTGACACCAGCTCCTACGAGCAGTACTTC
TRBJ2-7 | - | - | TRBV5-4 | CASRQVSSPYEQYF | TGTGCCAGCAGGCAGGTGTCATCTCCCTACGAGCAGTACTTC
TRBJ2-1 | - | TRBD2 | TRBV7-8 | CASSRPHLAGGVNEQFF | TGTGCCAGCAGCCGTCCCCATCTAGCGGGGGGCGTCAATGAGCAGTTCTTC
TRBJ1-6 | - | TRBD1 | TRBV30 | CAWGQGKDSPLHF | TGTGCCTGGGGACAGGGGAAGGATTCACCCCTCCACTTT
TRBJ1-6 | - | - | TRBV6-4 | CASKRQEGNNSPLHF | TGTGCCAGCAAAAGACAGGAGGGGAATAATTCACCCCTCCACTTT
TRBJ1-5 | - | - | TRBV27 | CASSFRALEQPQHF | TGTGCCAGCAGTTTCAGGGCCCTCGAGCAGCCCCAGCATTTT
TRBJ2-2 | - | TRBD1 | TRBV7-9 | CASSRQGLNTGELFF | TGTGCCAGCAGCCGACAGGGTTTGAACACCGGGGAGCTGTTTTTT
TRBJ1-3 | - | - | TRBV9 | CASSAPAGFSGNTIYF | TGTGCCAGCAGCGCACCGGCAGGGTTCTCCGGAAACACCATATATTTT
TRBJ2-3 | - | TRBD1 | TRBV5-6 | CASSFPTGGADTQYF | TGTGCCAGCAGCTTCCCCACAGGGGGCGCGGATACGCAGTATTTT
TRBJ2-3 | once | - | TRBV10-3 | CAISFGGTDTQYF | TGTGCCATCAGTTTCGGGGGCACAGATACGCAGTATTTT
TRBJ1-6 | - | - | TRBV5-6 | CASSLGWGNSPLHF | TGTGCCAGCAGCTTGGGCTGGGGTAATTCACCCCTCCACTTT
TRBJ2-2 | - | - | TRBV18 | CASSPGPNTGELFF | TGTGCCAGCTCACCTGGCCCAAACACCGGGGAGCTGTTTTTT
TRBJ1-1 | - | TRBD1 | TRBV6-6 | CASSYPRDSNTEAFF | TGTGCCAGCAGTTACCCCAGGGACAGTAACACTGAAGCTTTCTTT
TRBJ2-1 | - | - | TRBV5-1 | CASSLLANGDNEQFF | TGCGCCAGCAGCTTGCTAGCGAACGGGGACAATGAGCAGTTCTTC
TRBJ1-1 | once | - | TRBV6-6 | CASTSHGGGGTEAFF | TGTGCCAGCACCTCACACGGGGGCGGGGGGACTGAAGCTTTCTTT
TRBJ1-6 | - | TRBD1 | TRBV27 | CASSLQTGWGGSPLHF | TGTGCCAGCAGTTTACAGACAGGGTGGGGCGGTTCACCCCTCCACTTT
TRBJ2-7 | - | - | TRBV19 | CASSRTANSYEQYF | TGTGCCAGTAGTCGGACAGCGAACTCCTACGAGCAGTACTTC
TRBJ2-7 | - | - | TRBV5-1 | CASSLDGGGTYEQYF | TGCGCCAGCAGCTTGGACGGCGGAGGTACCTACGAGCAGTACTTC
TRBJ2-7 | - | TRBD2 | TRBV10-3 | CAISLQRGGDEQYF | TGTGCCATCAGTCTCCAGCGGGGGGGCGATGAGCAGTACTTC
TRBJ2-5 | few | TRBD2 | TRBV27 | CASRRLEAGVSETQYF | TGTGCCAGCAGACGTCTGGAGGCGGGGGTTTCAGAGACCCAGTACTTC
TRBJ1-3 | - | - | TRBV7-2 | CASSFVGNTIYF | TGTGCCAGCAGCTTTGTGGGAAACACCATATATTTT
TRBJ1-3 | - | - | TRBV11-2 | CASSPGLLSGNTIYF | TGTGCCAGCAGCCCCGGACTGCTCTCTGGAAACACCATATATTTT
TRBJ1-2 | - | TRBD1 | TRBV14 | CASSRGQGGYGYTF | TGTGCCAGCAGCCGAGGACAGGGAGGCTATGGCTACACCTTC
TRBJ1-5 | - | TRBD1 | TRBV6-1 | CASFYTGAGQPQHF | TGTGCCAGTTTCTATACAGGGGCAGGCCAGCCCCAGCATTTT
TRBJ2-5 | - | TRBD1 | TRBV12-5 | CASGPTGGETQYF | TGTGCTAGTGGACCGACAGGGGGAGAGACCCAGTACTTC
TRBJ1-6 | - | - | TRBV12-5 | CASGRGGVGSPLHF | TGTGCTAGTGGTCGGGGGGGCGTAGGGTCACCCCTCCACTTT
TRBJ1-1 | - | TRBD1 | TRBV25-1 | CASSAETGPTEAFF | TGTGCCAGCAGTGCAGAGACAGGGCCCACTGAAGCTTTCTTT
TRBJ2-7 | - | - | TRBV13 | CASSSSVGSSYEQYF | TGTGCCAGCAGCTCATCGGTGGGGAGCTCCTACGAGCAGTACTTC
TRBJ1-2 | once | - | TRBV7-2 | CASSIPGQHYGYTF | TGTGCCAGCAGCATACCGGGACAACACTATGGCTACACCTTC
TRBJ1-4 | - | TRBD1 | TRBV30 | CAWRVPGGGEKLFF | TGTGCCTGGAGGGTCCCAGGGGGAGGAGAAAAACTGTTTTTT